This TCR beta chain appears in the sequencing data of a study of T cell repertoires in cytomegalovirus infection. Study details: It was the public TCR beta signatures that indicated both CMV infection and matching HLA type. Overall study results and limits: The response measured ex vivo was dominated by TCR beta clonotypes (HLA-C-restricted and CMV-specific). Accumulated public TCR beta family frequency recognized individuals carrying CMV together with the relevant HLA.

MiXCR, applied by TCRdb to the reads, yields one record per CDR3 protein. The data show roughly 990,000 distinct CDR3 sequences, with roughly 31% seen just once and about 14% held by the top ten. This clonotype has at least ten counts. Its matching antigen is unknown. CDR3 size: 16 residues. Germline lookup yields CDR1 SGHVS and CDR2 FQNEAQ. V shed 5 bases, J shed 6 bases, and the junction held 12 bases outside the gene matches. This sequence originates from a human donor in good health (CMV status not recorded). Some clones in this sample may be carry-over from other donors' samples. This material consisted of cultured CD8+ T cells from PBMCs, taken from culture after CMV antigen stimulation. The chain links TRBV7-8 to TRBJ1-5; TRBD1 matches at 8 bases. CDR3 amino acids: CASSPAVTGVVQPQHF. Here the CDR3 DNA reads TGTGCCAGCAGCCCAGCGGTGACAGGGGTGGTTCAGCCCCAGCATTTT.